A single sample gave rise to the 22 T cell receptor beta chains below, sequenced in a study of control samples from healthy donors and cancer patients. Using immunoSEQ multiplex PCR, the repertoire was profiled, and TCRdb retains in-frame clones only, with some absent. The sample shows around 30,000 clones, over 75% of them seen only once. The source material was PBMCs. The receptors shown here come from a woman aged 55 to 70 with head and neck cancer.

The chain has TRBV5-1 and TRBJ1-5, with D possibly matching TRBD1 (6 bases). Germline CDR1 is SGHRS and CDR2 is YFSETQ. V was clipped by 3 bases and J by 0 bases, with 13 bases between them. CDR3 size: 16 residues. The CDR3 reads CASSWGPGDSNQPQHF. The CDR3, as DNA: TGCGCCAGCAGCTGGGGACCAGGGGATAGCAATCAGCCCCAGCATTTT.

The CDR3 sequence is CASNAVKMAEAFF. DNA for the CDR3: TGTGCCAGCAATGCGGTGAAGATGGCTGAAGCTTTCTTT. The chain employs TRBV2 and TRBJ1-1; no clear D. The V and J ends lost 7 bases and 6 bases respectively, with 15 bases between them. This CDR3 contains 13 residues. Germline CDR1 and CDR2: SNHLY and FYNNEI.

V is TRBV3-1 (or the pseudogene TRBV3-2) and J is TRBJ1-6; 7 nucleotides line up with TRBD1. Germline values: CDR1 LGHDT, CDR2 YNNKEL (reference sequence). This CDR3 region has 15 residues. Trimming removed 2 bases from V and 4 bases from J; junction bases left unmatched: 2. The CDR3 reads CASSQKDRYNSPLHF. CDR3 sequence (DNA): TGTGCCAGCAGCCAAAAGGACAGGTATAATTCACCCCTCCACTTT.

The chain uses TRBV14 and TRBJ1-6; 7 bases match TRBD1. CDR1 is SGHDN and CDR2 is FVKESK in the germline V gene. Trimming at V came to 4 bases and at J to 1 base, leaving 10 bases not matched to a gene. This CDR3 comprises 18 residues. The CDR3 here is CASSLPPGRGSYNSPLHF. The CDR3 DNA sequence: TGTGCCAGCAGCCTCCCCCCCGGCAGGGGGTCCTATAATTCACCCCTCCACTTT.

This chain joins TRBV7-2 and TRBJ2-1; 10 bases map to TRBD1. The CDR3 is made up of 16 amino acids. V shed 0 bases and J 7 bases; nucleotides not matched to a gene: 6. Germline CDR1 and CDR2: SGHTA and FQGNSA. The CDR3 sequence: CASSLAPPGQGNEQFF. Written as DNA, the CDR3 is TGTGCCAGCAGCTTAGCCCCTCCGGGACAGGGGAATGAGCAGTTCTTC.

The chain is built from TRBV9 and TRBJ1-6; D perhaps matches TRBD1 (5 bases). The CDR3 is made up of 15 amino acids. Trimming removed 0 bases at V and 7 bases at J, with 11 bases between. The germline V gene encodes CDR1 SGDLS and CDR2 YYNGEE. Written as DNA, the CDR3 is TGTGCCAGCAGCGTAGCTGGGGGGAGGAATTCACCCCTCCACTTT. It codes for CASSVAGGRNSPLHF.

The chain carries TRBV11-2 and TRBJ2-2, with 8 bases that match TRBD1. The CDR3 runs 14 residues. The J segment lost 8 bases and the V segment lost 5 bases, leaving 7 bases of the junction unmatched. Looked up from germline, CDR1 is SGHAT and CDR2 is FQNNGV. Written as DNA, the CDR3 is TGTGCCAGCAGCCAGCTACGACAGGGGGGGGAGCTGTTTTTT. Its translation is CASSQLRQGGELFF.

The chain is built from TRBV7-9 and TRBJ1-6; no definite D call. Trimming pared 2 bases from V and 8 bases from J, leaving 10 bases between. The germline V gene has CDR1 SEHNR and CDR2 FQNEAQ (reference sequence). This CDR3 has 14 amino acids. DNA of the CDR3: TGTGCCAGCAGCTTACGGCAGGAGGATTCACCCCTCCACTTT. It translates to CASSLRQEDSPLHF. Supplemented by reference TRBV7-9 and TRBJ1-6, the full variable domain reads DTGVSQNPRHKITKRGQNVTFRCDPISEHNRLYWYRQTLGQGPEFLTYFQNEAQLEKSRLLSDRFSAERPKGSFSTLEIQRTEQGDSAMYLCASSLRQEDSPLHFGNGTRLTVT.

In this sample, this clone is medium-sized. The V gene is TRBV6-4, the J gene TRBJ2-2; no reliable D call. This CDR3 region has 13 residues. V was clipped by 2 bases and J by 1 base, with 2 bases between them. Germline V CDR1 and CDR2: MRHNA, SNTAGT. DNA for the CDR3: TGTGCCAGCAGTGACGGGAACACCGGGGAGCTGTTTTTT. This codes for CASSDGNTGELFF.

The CDR3 loop is CSVSVRARDQGEQYF. As DNA, the CDR3 is TGCAGCGTCTCGGTGAGGGCCCGAGACCAGGGAGAGCAGTACTTC. The V call is TRBV29-1, the J call TRBJ2-7; the D gene could be TRBD1 or TRBD2 (5 bases each). The V end was cut by 6 bases, the J end by 7 bases, with 25 bases between. CDR1 is SQVTM, CDR2 ANQGSEA, per germline. CDR3 length: 15 residues.

In DNA form, the CDR3 reads TGTGCCAGCAGCTTACTTGAGACAGGAGGCTATGGCTACACCTTC. It translates to CASSLLETGGYGYTF. The J gene is TRBJ1-2, the V gene TRBV7-2; tentative D call: TRBD1 (6 bases). The CDR3 extends over 15 amino acids. The V and J ends lost 2 bases and 4 bases respectively, with 14 bases between them. From germline, CDR1 is SGHTA and CDR2 FQGNSA.

This chain uses TRBV9 with TRBJ2-3; 7 bases map to TRBD2. The CDR3 has 16 amino acids. The junction had 4 bases not matched to a gene; V was cut back by 0 bases and J by 0 bases. Germline loops: CDR1 SGDLS, CDR2 YYNGEE. The CDR3 nucleotides read TGTGCCAGCAGCGTAGGGGCTAGCGGTAGCACAGATACGCAGTATTTT. The encoded protein is CASSVGASGSTDTQYF. Drawing the rest from reference TRBV9 and TRBJ2-3, the complete variable domain is DSGVTQTPKHLITATGQRVTLRCSPRSGDLSVYWYQQSLDQGLQFLIQYYNGEERAKGNILERFSAQQFPDLHSELNLSSLELGDSALYFCASSVGASGSTDTQYFGPGTRLTVL.

In its sample, this clone was seen a few times. CDR3 protein: CASSQEARLAGSTDTQYF. The CDR3 region has the DNA TGCGCCAGCAGCCAAGAGGCGCGACTAGCGGGGAGCACAGATACGCAGTATTTT. This rearrangement joins TRBV4-3 to TRBJ2-3; 11 bases line up with TRBD2. CDR3 length: 18 residues. The germline gives CDR1 LGHNA, CDR2 YSLEER. V lost 0 bases and J lost 0; bases outside the gene matches: 5.

In its sample, this clone was seen a few times. The V and J genes are TRBV19 and TRBJ2-1; TRBD2 agrees at 16 bases. The CDR3 runs to 18 residues. V shed 3 bases and J 1 base; nucleotides not matched to a gene: 3. CDR1 and CDR2 from the germline V gene are LNHDA and SQIVND (reference sequence). CDR3 residues: CASSIAGLAGGSYNEQFF. CDR3 coding DNA: TGTGCCAGTAGTATTGCGGGACTAGCGGGAGGGTCCTACAATGAGCAGTTCTTC.

This chain joins TRBV7-9 and TRBJ1-6; 10 nucleotides align to TRBD1. CDR3 length equals 15 residues. Trimming removed 3 bases from V and 7 bases from J; junction bases left unmatched: 3. Germline V CDR1 and CDR2: SEHNR, FQNEAQ (reference sequence). CDR3 amino acids: CASSFAGQGNSPLHF. CDR3 DNA sequence: TGTGCCAGCAGCTTTGCGGGACAGGGGAATTCACCCCTCCACTTT.

The chain's CDR3 is CASSQIGRASSYEQYF. The CDR3 DNA reads TGCGCCAGCAGCCAAATCGGTCGGGCCAGCTCCTACGAGCAGTACTTC. The chain is built from TRBV4-1 and TRBJ2-7; D is uncertain. Germline V gene data show CDR1 as MGHRA and CDR2 as YSYEKL. The CDR3 sequence is 16 residues long. Trimming pared 2 bases from V and 0 bases from J, leaving 14 bases between.

The gene calls are TRBV12-3 or TRBV12-4 and TRBJ2-3; D is unclear. Trimming pared 4 bases from V and 14 bases from J, leaving 19 bases between. The CDR3 is made up of 13 amino acids. The CDR3 DNA sequence: TGTGCCAGCAGTTCCGACCAGAGACCCCGAAGGTATTTT. It codes for CASSSDQRPRRYF.

The genes are TRBV7-2 and TRBJ2-3; 9 bases match TRBD2. Unmatched junction bases numbered 15, after V lost 3 bases and J lost 5 bases. This CDR3 has 18 amino acids. Germline CDR1 SGHTA, CDR2 FQGNSA. The CDR3 sequence is CASSFGDLAGEQVDTQYF. In DNA, the CDR3 is TGTGCCAGCAGCTTCGGAGACTTAGCGGGAGAGCAGGTAGATACGCAGTATTTT.

V is TRBV12-3 or TRBV12-4 and J is TRBJ1-5; D unresolved. CDR3 length equals 13 residues. Trimming took off 3 bases at V and 3 bases at J, with 6 bases between the two ends. CDR3 bases: TGTGCCAGCAGTTTGGGAGTCAATCAGCCCCAGCATTTT. As protein: CASSLGVNQPQHF.

V is TRBV6-5 and J is TRBJ2-2; 9 positions agree with TRBD2. The CDR3 sequence is 14 residues long. The germline CDR1 and CDR2 sequences are MNHEY and SVGAGI. Losses at the gene ends were 5 bases for V and 6 bases for J; bases not matched to a gene: 4. The CDR3 loop is CASSRSGSAGELFF. The DNA for the CDR3 is TGTGCCAGCAGTCGTAGCGGGAGTGCCGGGGAGCTGTTTTTT.

The chain uses TRBV7-9 and TRBJ1-2; 7 positions match TRBD1. V shed 5 bases, J shed 4 bases, and the junction held 4 bases outside the gene matches. Germline-derived CDR1 and CDR2 are SEHNR and FQNEAQ (reference sequence). CDR3 size: 13 residues. The CDR3 DNA sequence: TGTGCCAGCAGCCCAACAGGGGTCTATGGCTACACCTTC. It translates to CASSPTGVYGYTF.

This clone was seen only once. V gene TRBV7-2 combines with J gene TRBJ2-3; 8 bases line up with TRBD1. Germline V gives CDR1 SGHTA, CDR2 FQGNSA. V shed 5 bases, J shed 2 bases, and the junction held 6 bases outside the gene matches. The CDR3 is 15 amino acids. The CDR3 reads CASSPRTGNTDTQYF. Here the CDR3 DNA reads TGTGCCAGCAGCCCCCGGACAGGGAACACAGATACGCAGTATTTT.